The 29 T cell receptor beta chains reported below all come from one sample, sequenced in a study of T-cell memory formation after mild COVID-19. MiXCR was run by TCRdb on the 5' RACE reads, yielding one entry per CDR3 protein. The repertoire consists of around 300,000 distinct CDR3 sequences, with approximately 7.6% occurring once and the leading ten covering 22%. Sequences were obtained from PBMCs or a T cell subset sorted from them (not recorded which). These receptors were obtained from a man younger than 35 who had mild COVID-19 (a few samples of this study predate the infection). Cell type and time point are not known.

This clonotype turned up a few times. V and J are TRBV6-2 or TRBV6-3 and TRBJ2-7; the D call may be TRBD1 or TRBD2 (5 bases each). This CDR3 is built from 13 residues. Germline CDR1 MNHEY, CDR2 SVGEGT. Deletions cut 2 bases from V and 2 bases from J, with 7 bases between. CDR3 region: CASSYGGTYEQYV. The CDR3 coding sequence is TGTGCCAGCAGTTACGGGGGTACCTACGAGCAGTACGTC.

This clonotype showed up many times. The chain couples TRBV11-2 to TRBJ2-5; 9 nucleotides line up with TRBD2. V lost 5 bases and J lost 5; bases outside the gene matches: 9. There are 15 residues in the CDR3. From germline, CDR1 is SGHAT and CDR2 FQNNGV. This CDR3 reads CASSLPSGEGETQYF. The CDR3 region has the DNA TGTGCCAGCAGCCTACCTAGCGGGGAAGGGGAGACCCAGTACTTC.

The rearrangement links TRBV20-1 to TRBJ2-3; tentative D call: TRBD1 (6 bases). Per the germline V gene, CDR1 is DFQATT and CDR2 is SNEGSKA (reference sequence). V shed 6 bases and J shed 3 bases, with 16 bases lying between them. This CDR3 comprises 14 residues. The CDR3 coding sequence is TGCAGTGCGGGGACACAGGGTGTAACAGATACGCAGTATTTT. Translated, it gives CSAGTQGVTDTQYF.

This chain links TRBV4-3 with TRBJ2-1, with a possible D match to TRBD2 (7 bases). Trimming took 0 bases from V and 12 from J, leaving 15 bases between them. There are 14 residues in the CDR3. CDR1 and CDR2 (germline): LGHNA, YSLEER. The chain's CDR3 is CASSQEVEGGAQFF. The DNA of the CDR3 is TGCGCCAGCAGCCAAGAGGTGGAGGGGGGGGCGCAGTTCTTC.

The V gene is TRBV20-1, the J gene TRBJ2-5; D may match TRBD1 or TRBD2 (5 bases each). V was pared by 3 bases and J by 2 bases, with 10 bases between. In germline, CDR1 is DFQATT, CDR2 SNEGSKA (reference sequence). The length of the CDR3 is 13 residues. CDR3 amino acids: CSARSGQQETQYF. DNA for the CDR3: TGCAGTGCTAGGTCGGGGCAGCAAGAGACCCAGTACTTC.

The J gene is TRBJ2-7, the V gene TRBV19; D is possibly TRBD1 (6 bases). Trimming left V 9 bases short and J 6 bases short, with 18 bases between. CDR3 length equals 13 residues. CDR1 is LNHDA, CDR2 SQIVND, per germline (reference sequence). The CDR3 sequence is CASSVQGAAEQYF. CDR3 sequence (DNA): TGTGCCAGCTCAGTACAGGGTGCGGCCGAGCAGTACTTC.

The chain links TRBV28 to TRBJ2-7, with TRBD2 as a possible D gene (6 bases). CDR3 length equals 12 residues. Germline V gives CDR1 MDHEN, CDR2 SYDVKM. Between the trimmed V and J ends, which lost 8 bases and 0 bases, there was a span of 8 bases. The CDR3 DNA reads TGTGCCAGCGGGGGGAACTCCTACGAGCAGTACGTC. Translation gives CASGGNSYEQYV.

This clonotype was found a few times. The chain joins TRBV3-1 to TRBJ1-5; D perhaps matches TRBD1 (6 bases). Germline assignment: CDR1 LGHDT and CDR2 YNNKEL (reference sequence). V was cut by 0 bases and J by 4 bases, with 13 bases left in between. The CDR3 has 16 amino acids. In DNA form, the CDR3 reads TGTGCCAGCAGCCAAGATTCGAGGGGGGGTAATCAGCCCCAGCATTTT. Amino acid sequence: CASSQDSRGGNQPQHF.

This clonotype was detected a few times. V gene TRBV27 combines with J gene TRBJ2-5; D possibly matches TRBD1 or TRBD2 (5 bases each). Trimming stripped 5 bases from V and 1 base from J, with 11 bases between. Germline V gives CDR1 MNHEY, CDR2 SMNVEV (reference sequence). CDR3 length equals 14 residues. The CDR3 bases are TGTGCCAGCAGTAAGGGACGGACCCAAGAGACCCAGTACTTC. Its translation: CASSKGRTQETQYF.

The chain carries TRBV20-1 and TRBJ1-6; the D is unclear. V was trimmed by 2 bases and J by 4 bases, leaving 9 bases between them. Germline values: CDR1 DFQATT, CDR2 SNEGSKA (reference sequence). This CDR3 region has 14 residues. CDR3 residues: CSARLGSYNSPLHF. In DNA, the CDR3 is TGCAGTGCTAGACTGGGCAGTTATAATTCACCCCTCCACTTT.

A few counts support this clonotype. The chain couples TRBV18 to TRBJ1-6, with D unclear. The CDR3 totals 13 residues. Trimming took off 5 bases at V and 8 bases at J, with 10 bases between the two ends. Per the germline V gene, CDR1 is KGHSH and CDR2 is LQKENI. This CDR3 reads CASSVQRDSPLHF. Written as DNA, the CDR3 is TGTGCCAGCTCAGTTCAGAGGGATTCACCCCTCCACTTT.

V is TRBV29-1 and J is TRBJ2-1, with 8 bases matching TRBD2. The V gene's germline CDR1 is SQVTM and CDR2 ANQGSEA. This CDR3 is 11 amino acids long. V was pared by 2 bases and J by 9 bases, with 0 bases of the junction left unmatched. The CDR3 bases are TGCAGCGTTGAACGGGGGGGTGAGCAGTTCTTC. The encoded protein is CSVERGGEQFF.

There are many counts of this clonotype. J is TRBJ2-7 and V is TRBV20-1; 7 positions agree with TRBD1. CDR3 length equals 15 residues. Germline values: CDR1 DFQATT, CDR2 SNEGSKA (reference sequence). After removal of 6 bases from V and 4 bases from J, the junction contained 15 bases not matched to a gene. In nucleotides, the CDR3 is TGCAGTGCCATTCCCCGTCCGGGACAGTGGTACGAGCAGTACTTC. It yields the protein CSAIPRPGQWYEQYF.

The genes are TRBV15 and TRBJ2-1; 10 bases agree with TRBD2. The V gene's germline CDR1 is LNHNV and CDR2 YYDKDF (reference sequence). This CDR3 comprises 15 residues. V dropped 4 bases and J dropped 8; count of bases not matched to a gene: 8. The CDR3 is CATSTQRGGTYEQFF. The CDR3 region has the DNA TGTGCCACCAGCACCCAGCGGGGGGGTACATATGAGCAGTTCTTC.

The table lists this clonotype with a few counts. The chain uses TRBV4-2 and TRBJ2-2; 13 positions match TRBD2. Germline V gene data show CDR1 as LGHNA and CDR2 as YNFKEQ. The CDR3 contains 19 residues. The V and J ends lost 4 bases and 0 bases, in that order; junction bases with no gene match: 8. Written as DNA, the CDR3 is TGTGCCAGCAGCCGTCCACTAGCGGGGGGGCTCACGAACACCGGGGAGCTGTTTTTT. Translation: CASSRPLAGGLTNTGELFF.

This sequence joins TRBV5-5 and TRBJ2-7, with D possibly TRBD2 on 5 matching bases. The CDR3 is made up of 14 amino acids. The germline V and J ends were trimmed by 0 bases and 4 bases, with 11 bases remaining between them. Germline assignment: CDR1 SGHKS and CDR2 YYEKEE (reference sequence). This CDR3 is CASSLDLSGYEQYV. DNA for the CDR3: TGTGCCAGCAGCTTGGATCTTTCGGGGTACGAGCAGTACGTC.

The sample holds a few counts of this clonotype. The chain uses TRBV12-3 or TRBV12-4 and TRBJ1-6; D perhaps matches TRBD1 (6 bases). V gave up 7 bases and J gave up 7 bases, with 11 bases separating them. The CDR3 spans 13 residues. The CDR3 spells CASTSTGNSPLHF. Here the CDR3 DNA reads TGTGCCAGCACGTCAACAGGGAATTCACCCCTCCACTTT.

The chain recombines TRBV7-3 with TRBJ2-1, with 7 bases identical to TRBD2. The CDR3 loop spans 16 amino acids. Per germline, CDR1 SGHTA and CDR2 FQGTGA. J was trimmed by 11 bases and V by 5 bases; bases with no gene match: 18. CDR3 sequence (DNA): TGTGCCAGCAGCGCCCCCGGGGGTGGGGTAGCGGGCCAGCAGTTCTTC. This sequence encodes CASSAPGGGVAGQQFF.

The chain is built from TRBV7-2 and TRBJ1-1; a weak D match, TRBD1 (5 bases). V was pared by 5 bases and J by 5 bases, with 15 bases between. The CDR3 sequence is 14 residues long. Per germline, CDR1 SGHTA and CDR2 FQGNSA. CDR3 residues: CASSPGQGWTEAFF. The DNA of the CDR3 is TGTGCCAGCAGCCCCGGTCAGGGTTGGACTGAAGCTTTCTTT.

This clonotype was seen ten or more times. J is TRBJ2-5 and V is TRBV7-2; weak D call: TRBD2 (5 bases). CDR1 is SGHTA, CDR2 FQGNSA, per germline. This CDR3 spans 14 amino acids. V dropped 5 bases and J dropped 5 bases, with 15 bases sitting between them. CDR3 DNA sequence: TGTGCCAGCAGCGGACGATACCGAGGGGAGACCCAGTACTTC. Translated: CASSGRYRGETQYF. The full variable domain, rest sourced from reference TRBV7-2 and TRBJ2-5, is GAGVSQSPSNKVTEKGKDVELRCDPISGHTALYWYRQSLGQGLEFLIYFQGNSAPDKSGLPSDRFSAERTGGSVSTLTIQRTQQEDSAVYLCASSGRYRGETQYFGPGTRLLVL.

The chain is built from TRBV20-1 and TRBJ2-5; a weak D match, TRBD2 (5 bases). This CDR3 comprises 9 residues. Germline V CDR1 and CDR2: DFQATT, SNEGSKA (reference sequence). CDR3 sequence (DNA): TGCACACCGGGGGAGACCCAGTACTTC. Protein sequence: CTPGETQYF.

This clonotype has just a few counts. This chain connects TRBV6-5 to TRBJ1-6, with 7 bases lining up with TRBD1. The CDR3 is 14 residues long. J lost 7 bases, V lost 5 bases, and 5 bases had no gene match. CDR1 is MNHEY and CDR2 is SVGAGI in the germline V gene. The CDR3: CASSGGQPNSPLHF. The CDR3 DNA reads TGTGCCAGCAGTGGGGGACAGCCGAATTCACCCCTCCACTTT.

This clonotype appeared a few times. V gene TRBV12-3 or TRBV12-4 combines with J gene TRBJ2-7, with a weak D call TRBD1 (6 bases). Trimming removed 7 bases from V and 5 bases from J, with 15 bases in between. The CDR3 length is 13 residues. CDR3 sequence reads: CASTRGRSHEQYF. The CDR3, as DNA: TGTGCCAGCACCAGGGGACGGTCCCACGAGCAGTACTTC.

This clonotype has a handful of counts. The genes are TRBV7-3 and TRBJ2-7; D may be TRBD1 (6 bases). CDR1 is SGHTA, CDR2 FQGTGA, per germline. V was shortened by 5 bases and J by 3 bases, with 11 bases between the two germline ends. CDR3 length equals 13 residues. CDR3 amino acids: CASSPSDSYEQYF. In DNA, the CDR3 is TGTGCCAGCAGCCCTTCGGACAGCTACGAGCAGTACTTC. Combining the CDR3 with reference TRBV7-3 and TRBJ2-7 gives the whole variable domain GAGVSQTPSNKVTEKGKYVELRCDPISGHTALYWYRQSLGQGPEFLIYFQGTGAADDSGLPNDRFFAVRPEGSVSTLKIQRTERGDSAVYLCASSPSDSYEQYFGPGTRLTVT.

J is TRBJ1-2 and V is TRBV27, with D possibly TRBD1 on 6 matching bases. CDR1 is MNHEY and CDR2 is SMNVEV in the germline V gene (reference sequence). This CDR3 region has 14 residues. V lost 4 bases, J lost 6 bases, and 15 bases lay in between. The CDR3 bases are TGTGCCAGCAGTTGGCAGGGGACGGACGATGGCTACACCTTC. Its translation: CASSWQGTDDGYTF.

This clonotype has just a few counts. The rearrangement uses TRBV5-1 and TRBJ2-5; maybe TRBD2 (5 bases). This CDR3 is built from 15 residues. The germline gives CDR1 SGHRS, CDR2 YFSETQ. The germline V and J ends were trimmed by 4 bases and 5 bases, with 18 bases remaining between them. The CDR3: CASSHPGLAEETQYF. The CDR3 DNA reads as TGCGCCAGCAGCCATCCTGGCCTAGCAGAGGAGACCCAGTACTTC.

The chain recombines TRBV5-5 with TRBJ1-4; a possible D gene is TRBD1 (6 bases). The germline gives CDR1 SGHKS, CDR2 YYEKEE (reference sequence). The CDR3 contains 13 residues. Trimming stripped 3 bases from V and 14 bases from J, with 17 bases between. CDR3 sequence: CASSWGPEEALFF. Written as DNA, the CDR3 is TGTGCCAGCAGCTGGGGGCCCGAAGAGGCCCTGTTTTTT.

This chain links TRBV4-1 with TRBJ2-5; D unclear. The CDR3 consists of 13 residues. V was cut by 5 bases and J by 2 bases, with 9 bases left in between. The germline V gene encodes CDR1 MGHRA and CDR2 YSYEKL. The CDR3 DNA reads TGCGCCAGCAGCGCCCGCCTACAAGAGACCCAGTACTTC. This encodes CASSARLQETQYF.

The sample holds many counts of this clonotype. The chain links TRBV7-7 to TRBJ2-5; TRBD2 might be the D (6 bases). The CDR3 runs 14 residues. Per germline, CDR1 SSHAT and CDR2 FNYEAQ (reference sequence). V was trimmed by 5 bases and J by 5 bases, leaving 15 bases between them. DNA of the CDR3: TGTGCCAGCAGCGTAGGCGGGGACGGGGAGACCCAGTACTTC. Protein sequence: CASSVGGDGETQYF.